What follows describes a single TCR beta chain. The antigen remains undetermined. This entry comes from a study of regulatory dendritic cells for organ transplantation. Findings and caveats of the study: Memory CD8+ clonal expansion seemed more limited with regulatory than mature dendritic cells. Resting memory CD8+ T cells held the most alloreactive clonotypes.

Generated by immunoSEQ multiplex PCR, the TCRdb table keeps only in-frame clones and is missing some. The table includes 20,000 to 25,000 clones, approximately 83% detected once. CDR3 size: 16 residues. CDR1 SGHVS and CDR2 FQNEAQ come from the germline V gene. V lost 1 base to trimming and J lost 7 bases, with 17 bases between them. Sorted subsets were CFSE-labeled and cultured four to six days with allogeneic dendritic cells. Sequencing was carried out using naive CD4+ T cells from blood cultured with dendritic cells. Specified subset: CD45RA+ naive T cells. The rearrangement uses TRBV7-8 and TRBJ1-5; D is unresolved. The receptor's source is a human donor in good health. Here the CDR3 DNA reads TGTGCCAGCAGCTTAGTTCCTCGGATGGTCAGGCAGCCCCAGCATTTT. Translated: CASSLVPRMVRQPQHF.